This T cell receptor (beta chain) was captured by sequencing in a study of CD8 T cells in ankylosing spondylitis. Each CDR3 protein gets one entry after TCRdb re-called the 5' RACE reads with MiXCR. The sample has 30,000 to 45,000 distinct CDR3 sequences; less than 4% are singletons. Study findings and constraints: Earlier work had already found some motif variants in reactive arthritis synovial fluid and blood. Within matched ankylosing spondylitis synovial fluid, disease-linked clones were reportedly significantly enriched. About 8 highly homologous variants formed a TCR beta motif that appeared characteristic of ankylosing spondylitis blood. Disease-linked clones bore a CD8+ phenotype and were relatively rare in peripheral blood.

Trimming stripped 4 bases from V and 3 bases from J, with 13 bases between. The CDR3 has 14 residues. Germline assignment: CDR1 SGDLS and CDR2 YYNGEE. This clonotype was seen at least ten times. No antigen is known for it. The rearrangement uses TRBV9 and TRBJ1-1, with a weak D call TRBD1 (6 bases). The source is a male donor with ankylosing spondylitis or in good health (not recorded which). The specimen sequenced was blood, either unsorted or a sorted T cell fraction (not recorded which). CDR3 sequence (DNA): TGTGCCAGCAGCCCCCACAGGGAAGACACTGAAGCTTTCTTT. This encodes CASSPHREDTEAFF.